These 24 T cell receptor beta chains were all obtained from the same sample, sequenced in a study of blood T cell repertoires in COVID-19. TCRdb's copy holds only in-frame clones and misses some; the assay was immunoSEQ multiplex PCR. In the table there are around 140,000 clones, roughly 88% of which are singletons. The sequencing input was peripheral blood. The receptors stem from a woman in her forties or fifties with acute or convalescent COVID-19.

The rearrangement links TRBV11-1 to TRBJ1-1; the D gene is possibly TRBD1 (6 bases). The germline CDR1 and CDR2 sequences are SGHAT and FQDESV (reference sequence). This CDR3 region has 14 residues. Trimming left V 2 bases short and J 1 base short, with 8 bases between. In nucleotides, the CDR3 is TGTGCCAGCAGCTTATTCAGGGGGAACACTGAAGCTTTCTTT. Its protein is CASSLFRGNTEAFF.

This clone was counted between two and nine times. The CDR3 region has the DNA TGTGCCTGGAGTGTCACTTCAAGCGAGCAGTACTTC. Amino acid sequence: CAWSVTSSEQYF. J is TRBJ2-7 and V is TRBV30, with D hard to call. This CDR3 contains 12 residues. Trimming left V 0 bases short and J 6 bases short, with 9 bases between. The germline CDR1 and CDR2 sequences are GTSNPN and SVGIG (reference sequence).

V and J are TRBV29-1 and TRBJ2-1; 10 bases map to TRBD2. Germline lookup yields CDR1 SQVTM and CDR2 ANQGSEA. The CDR3 is 14 amino acids. Germline trimming cut 6 bases from V and 0 bases from J; bases unmatched to any gene: 2. CDR3 in amino acids: CSVSGRVSYNEQFF. CDR3 in DNA: TGCAGCGTCAGCGGGAGGGTCTCCTACAATGAGCAGTTCTTC.

The J gene is TRBJ1-1, the V gene TRBV2; D remains ambiguous. The germline CDR1 and CDR2 sequences are SNHLY and FYNNEI. Trimming removed 5 bases from V and 1 base from J, with 11 bases in between. CDR3 length equals 14 residues. This CDR3 reads CASSPSPGNTEAFF. For the CDR3, the DNA is TGTGCCAGCAGTCCCTCCCCGGGGAACACTGAAGCTTTCTTT.

This chain joins TRBV5-1 and TRBJ1-6; no firm D call. From germline, CDR1 is SGHRS and CDR2 YFSETQ. Trimming stripped 6 bases from V and 9 bases from J, with 16 bases between. This CDR3 comprises 14 residues. This CDR3 is CASNADEGGSPLHF. Here the CDR3 DNA reads TGCGCCAGCAATGCCGATGAAGGAGGTTCACCCCTCCACTTT.

A single count supports this clone. The chain links TRBV14 to TRBJ2-7, with 7 bases aligning to TRBD1. This CDR3 contains 15 residues. Germline V CDR1 and CDR2: SGHDN, FVKESK. The junction had 6 bases not matched to a gene; V was cut back by 4 bases and J by 0 bases. The CDR3 bases are TGTGCCAGCAGCCTAATCCCAGGGGGCTCCTACGAGCAGTACTTC. Translation gives CASSLIPGGSYEQYF.

The chain has TRBV7-9 and TRBJ2-7, with D possibly matching TRBD1 (6 bases). V was cut by 4 bases and J by 4 bases, with 14 bases left in between. This CDR3 comprises 14 residues. In germline, CDR1 is SEHNR, CDR2 FQNEAQ (reference sequence). The CDR3 nucleotides read TGTGCCAGCAGCTCTCTGACAGGCGGGTACGAGCAGTACTTC. This gives the protein CASSSLTGGYEQYF.

The rearrangement joins TRBV7-9 to TRBJ2-3; 7 bases are shared with TRBD2. The CDR3 consists of 15 residues. V was pared by 5 bases and J by 7 bases, with 12 bases of the junction left unmatched. CDR1 SEHNR and CDR2 FQNEAQ come from the germline V gene (reference sequence). CDR3 DNA: TGTGCCAGCAGCAGTTGGACTAGAGCTCCCAATACGCAGTATTTT. Encoded protein: CASSSWTRAPNTQYF.

The V gene is TRBV6-2 or TRBV6-3, the J gene TRBJ1-5; perhaps TRBD1 as D (5 bases). CDR1 and CDR2 (germline): MNHEY, SVGEGT. The V end lost 0 bases, the J end lost 0 bases, and 9 bases lay between the germline ends. The CDR3 covers 16 residues. The CDR3 DNA reads TGTGCCAGCAGTTACTCCCAGGGATATAGCAATCAGCCCCAGCATTTT. Translated, it gives CASSYSQGYSNQPQHF.

This sequence joins TRBV7-9 and TRBJ2-5; D ambiguous. The germline V gene encodes CDR1 SEHNR and CDR2 FQNEAQ (reference sequence). The CDR3 runs 13 residues. Trimming removed 4 bases from V and 3 bases from J, with 9 bases in between. The CDR3 spells CASSSHQEETQYF. The CDR3 nucleotides are TGTGCCAGCAGCTCCCACCAGGAAGAGACCCAGTACTTC.

The chain links TRBV28 to TRBJ1-5; D remains unclear. The V end was cut by 2 bases, the J end by 2 bases, with 7 bases between. The CDR3 has 14 residues. Germline-derived CDR1 and CDR2 are MDHEN and SYDVKM. The CDR3, as DNA: TGTGCCAGCAGTTTAACAGTTGGCAATCAGCCCCAGCATTTT. Encoded protein: CASSLTVGNQPQHF. Looking up the rest from reference TRBV28 and TRBJ1-5 gives the full variable domain: DVKVTQSSRYLVKRTGEKVFLECVQDMDHENMFWYRQDPGLGLRLIYFSYDVKMKEKGDIPEGYSVSREKKERFSLILESASTNQTSMYLCASSLTVGNQPQHFGDGTRLSIL.

This clone is labeled medium-sized. The chain combines TRBV5-8 with TRBJ2-2; possible D gene TRBD2, 5 bases. The germline CDR1 and CDR2 sequences are SGHTS and YDEGEE. V shed 6 bases and J shed 4 bases, with 7 bases lying between them. The CDR3 runs 12 residues. The CDR3 loop reads CASTLVTGELFF. CDR3 DNA sequence: TGTGCCAGCACACTAGTCACCGGGGAGCTGTTTTTT.

The chain joins TRBV2 to TRBJ2-3, with D perhaps matching TRBD1 (6 bases). Deletions cut 5 bases from V and 5 bases from J, with 17 bases between. From germline, CDR1 is SNHLY and CDR2 FYNNEI. The CDR3 is 15 amino acids. The CDR3 region is CASSSVRGRGDTQYF. The CDR3 DNA reads as TGTGCCAGCAGTTCGGTTAGGGGCAGGGGAGATACGCAGTATTTT.

The chain employs TRBV28 and TRBJ1-3; D possibly corresponds to TRBD1 (6 bases). Trimming left V 4 bases short and J 4 bases short, with 14 bases between. The CDR3 is 15 amino acids. CDR1 and CDR2 from the germline V gene are MDHEN and SYDVKM. CDR3: CASSSPQGPGNTIYF. For the CDR3, the DNA is TGTGCCAGCAGTTCCCCCCAGGGGCCAGGAAACACCATATATTTT.

This clone showed up just a few times. The chain's CDR3 is CASSLLGGLKETQYF. The CDR3, as DNA: TGTGCCAGCAGCCTCCTGGGGGGTCTGAAAGAGACCCAGTACTTC. The chain is built from TRBV7-9 and TRBJ2-5, with a weak D call TRBD2 (6 bases). V lost 5 bases, J lost 3 bases, and 16 bases lay in between. The CDR3 extends over 15 amino acids. Germline V gives CDR1 SEHNR, CDR2 FQNEAQ (reference sequence). The complete variable domain, with remaining parts taken from reference TRBV7-9 and TRBJ2-5, reads DTGVSQNPRHKITKRGQNVTFRCDPISEHNRLYWYRQTLGQGPEFLTYFQNEAQLEKSRLLSDRFSAERPKGSFSTLEIQRTEQGDSAMYLCASSLLGGLKETQYFGPGTRLLVL.

The chain employs TRBV7-8 and TRBJ1-4, with 7 nucleotides matching TRBD1. The CDR3 runs to 15 residues. Looked up from germline, CDR1 is SGHVS and CDR2 is FQNEAQ. J lost 0 bases, V lost 5 bases, and 3 bases had no gene match. The CDR3 here is CASSRDRATNEKLFF. The CDR3 DNA reads as TGTGCCAGCAGCCGAGACAGGGCAACTAATGAAAAACTGTTTTTT.

The chain couples TRBV7-9 to TRBJ1-1; 8 nucleotides align to TRBD1. The CDR3 sequence is 15 residues long. The germline V gene has CDR1 SEHNR and CDR2 FQNEAQ (reference sequence). V shed 3 bases and J 4 bases; nucleotides not matched to a gene: 7. CDR3: CASSFDRGRGTEAFF. The DNA of the CDR3 is TGTGCCAGCAGCTTCGACAGGGGCCGGGGCACTGAAGCTTTCTTT.

CDR3 in DNA: TGCGCCAGCAGCTTGGAAGGGGGAGGGCAGCCCCAGCATTTT. Translating it yields CASSLEGGGQPQHF. V gene TRBV5-1 combines with J gene TRBJ1-5; possibly TRBD1 for D (6 bases). From germline, CDR1 is SGHRS and CDR2 YFSETQ. V lost 0 bases to trimming and J lost 7 bases, with 11 bases between them. The CDR3 length is 14 residues.

This chain connects TRBV15 to TRBJ1-1; 9 bases fit TRBD1. The germline gives CDR1 LNHNV, CDR2 YYDKDF (reference sequence). V trimming: 0 bases; J trimming: 13 bases; junction bases outside the gene matches: 9. The CDR3 runs 14 residues. CDR3 nucleotides: TGTGCCACCAGCAGAGATCCGGGACAGGGAATAGTTTTCTTT. This gives the protein CATSRDPGQGIVFF. Full variable domain (rest looked up from reference TRBV15 and TRBJ1-1): DAMVIQNPRYQVTQFGKPVTLSCSQTLNHNVMYWYQQKSSQAPKLLFHYYDKDFNNEADTPDNFQSRRPNTSFCFLDIRSPGLGDTAMYLCATSRDPGQGIVFFGQGTRLTVV.

The chain is built from TRBV6-5 and TRBJ1-5, with D unclear. V lost 6 bases to trimming and J lost 6 bases, with 12 bases between them. CDR3 length equals 13 residues. Germline CDR1 reads MNHEY; CDR2 reads SVGAGI. The CDR3 sequence is CASRLEPTQPQHF. The CDR3 bases are TGTGCCAGCAGGTTGGAGCCCACTCAGCCCCAGCATTTT.

V is TRBV12-3 or TRBV12-4 and J is TRBJ1-1; D is ambiguous. V was pared by 5 bases and J by 0 bases, with 7 bases between. The CDR3 extends over 13 amino acids. This chain's CDR3 is CASSVQVNTEAFF. DNA of the CDR3: TGTGCCAGCAGTGTTCAGGTGAACACTGAAGCTTTCTTT.

The chain uses TRBV6-5 and TRBJ1-6, with 7 bases fitting TRBD1. V lost 2 bases, J lost 7 bases, and 2 bases stayed unmatched. The CDR3 extends over 14 amino acids. Germline V lookup: CDR1 MNHEY, CDR2 SVGAGI. CDR3 in DNA: TGTGCCAGCAGTTACCTACAGGGGAATTCACCCCTCCACTTT. Residues: CASSYLQGNSPLHF.

Only one count was recorded for this clone. V gene TRBV10-3 combines with J gene TRBJ2-3; D might be TRBD1 (6 bases). The CDR3 extends over 14 amino acids. Germline CDR1 ENHRY, CDR2 SYGVKD. Deletions cut 10 bases from V and 2 bases from J, with 16 bases between. Here the CDR3 DNA reads TGTGCCACCAACACCGGACAGTTCACAGATACGCAGTATTTT. This encodes CATNTGQFTDTQYF.

As for this clone: One end of the junction is discordant with germline, which a read error may explain. This chain connects TRBV27 to TRBJ1-4; 8 bases are shared with TRBD1. Germline loops: CDR1 MNHEY, CDR2 SMNVEV (reference sequence). The CDR3 loop spans 14 amino acids. CDR3 loop: CASRENQGAQGLIF. The CDR3 region has the DNA TGTGCCAGCAGGGAGAACCAGGGGGCGCAGGGACTTATTTTT.